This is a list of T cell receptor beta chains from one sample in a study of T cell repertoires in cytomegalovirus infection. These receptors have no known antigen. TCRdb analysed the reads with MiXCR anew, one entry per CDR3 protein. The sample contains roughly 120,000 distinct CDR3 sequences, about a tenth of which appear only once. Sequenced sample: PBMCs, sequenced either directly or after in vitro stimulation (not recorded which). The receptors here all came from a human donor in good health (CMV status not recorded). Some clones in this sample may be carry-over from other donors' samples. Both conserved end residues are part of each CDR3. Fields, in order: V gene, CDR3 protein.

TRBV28	CASSPTGGYGYTF
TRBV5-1	CASSVTGQETQYF
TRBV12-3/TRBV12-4	CASSLSRQVIVDEQFF
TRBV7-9	CASSLRTETQYF
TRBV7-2	CASSSGGFVNTEAFF
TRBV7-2	CASSLSRLDEQFF
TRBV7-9	CASRHGGNRGEAFF
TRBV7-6	CASSLRAGGDYGYTF
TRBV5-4	CASSLGGLSYNEQFF
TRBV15	CATSTTYQGAPTGYTF
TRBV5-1	CASSLDSIGQPQHF
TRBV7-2	CASSHYRTSGSSYEQYF
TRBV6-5	CATHPSAGGRLFF
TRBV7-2	CASSRSGRSTDTQYF
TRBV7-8	CASSSSPGQHYLSNQPQHF
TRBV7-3	CASSSGRGTGELFF
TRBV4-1	CASSQDRSSGANVLTF
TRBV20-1	CSASTFSGWQFF
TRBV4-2	CASSQSTRSVSYNEQFF
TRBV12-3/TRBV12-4	CASTPGDAQPQHF
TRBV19	CASSRPGLAEVSEQFF
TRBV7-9	CASSLAPRDRGSQPQHF
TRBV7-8	CASSLTDQETQYF